One sample yielded the 23 T cell receptor beta chains listed below, sequenced in a study of blood T cell repertoires in COVID-19. Clones were sequenced by immunoSEQ multiplex PCR, and TCRdb holds only the in-frame ones, with some missing. The sample includes roughly 250,000 clones, roughly 93% of them seen just once. The specimen was PBMCs or T cells enriched from blood (not recorded which). The receptor source for this set is a woman in her forties with acute COVID-19.

This chain joins TRBV5-1 and TRBJ2-1; 9 bases map to TRBD1. Germline V gene lookup returns CDR1 SGHRS and CDR2 YFSETQ. With V trimmed by 4 bases and J by 7 bases, 9 bases remained unmatched. The CDR3 spans 15 residues. This CDR3 reads CASSQGQGTFNEQFF. The CDR3 DNA reads as TGCGCCAGCAGCCAGGGACAGGGAACTTTTAATGAGCAGTTCTTC.

The CDR3 protein is CATSDLFSLFF. For the CDR3, the DNA is TGTGCCACCAGTGATTTGTTTTCTTTGTTTTTT. This sequence joins TRBV24-1 and TRBJ2-2; D remains ambiguous. V was clipped by 0 bases and J by 15 bases, with 7 bases between them. Germline CDR1 KGHDR, CDR2 SFDVKD. The CDR3 loop spans 11 amino acids.

This rearrangement joins TRBV9 to TRBJ1-5; possible D gene TRBD1, 6 bases. Germline CDR1 reads SGDLS; CDR2 reads YYNGEE. The CDR3 has 15 amino acids. Trimming took off 0 bases at V and 5 bases at J, with 12 bases between the two ends. CDR3 nucleotide sequence: TGTGCCAGCAGCGTAGGGGGGCAGGGGCATCAGCCCCAGCATTTT. It translates to CASSVGGQGHQPQHF.

The chain combines TRBV19 with TRBJ1-1; 9 positions agree with TRBD1. This CDR3 contains 16 residues. Germline CDR1 LNHDA, CDR2 SQIVND (reference sequence). Trimming at V came to 3 bases and at J to 8 bases, leaving 13 bases not matched to a gene. The CDR3 protein is CASSILTGQGVKEAFF. CDR3 in DNA: TGTGCCAGTAGTATTTTGACGGGACAGGGCGTTAAGGAAGCTTTCTTT.

The rearrangement uses TRBV4-3 and TRBJ1-2; 9 bases agree with TRBD1. This CDR3 spans 17 amino acids. With V trimmed by 0 bases and J by 2 bases, 7 bases remained unmatched. Germline CDR1 is LGHNA and CDR2 is YSLEER. The CDR3 sequence is CASSQDGGGQGNYGYTF. CDR3 sequence (DNA): TGCGCCAGCAGCCAAGACGGCGGGGGACAGGGAAACTATGGCTACACCTTC.

V usage is TRBV18 and J usage is TRBJ2-7; 9 nucleotides align to TRBD1. Germline values: CDR1 KGHSH, CDR2 LQKENI. The ends lost 0 bases at V and 2 bases at J; junction bases unmatched: 2. CDR3 length: 15 amino acids. CDR3 loop: CASSPPGQGTYEQYF. CDR3 nucleotide sequence: TGTGCCAGCTCACCACCGGGACAGGGAACCTACGAGCAGTACTTC.

V is TRBV21-1 and J is TRBJ1-2; TRBD1 is the table's D call and was not checked against the DNA. TRBV21-1 is an annotated pseudogene. The CDR3 has 13 residues. CDR3 residues: CASSKGQFYGYTF. The CDR3 bases are TGTGCCAGCAGCAAGGGACAGTTCTATGGCTACACCTTC.

The V call is TRBV7-9, the J call TRBJ1-1, with D maybe TRBD1 (5 bases). Germline CDR1 and CDR2: SEHNR and FQNEAQ (reference sequence). This CDR3 comprises 16 residues. V lost 5 bases, J lost 0 bases, and 16 bases lay in between. CDR3 nucleotide sequence: TGTGCCAGCAGCGCGGGGGGAGGGAACGTGAACACTGAAGCTTTCTTT. This gives the protein CASSAGGGNVNTEAFF. Full variable domain (rest looked up from reference TRBV7-9 and TRBJ1-1): DTGVSQNPRHKITKRGQNVTFRCDPISEHNRLYWYRQTLGQGPEFLTYFQNEAQLEKSRLLSDRFSAERPKGSFSTLEIQRTEQGDSAMYLCASSAGGGNVNTEAFFGQGTRLTVV.

This clone has a handful of counts. The gene calls are TRBV6-1 and TRBJ1-5; TRBD1 is a possible D gene (5 bases). This CDR3 region has 18 residues. V lost 3 bases and J 4 bases, leaving 22 bases between the germline ends. Germline V gene sequence: CDR1 MNHNS, CDR2 SASEGT. The CDR3 coding sequence is TGTGCCAGCAGTGAGAAGGGCAGGGCCTGGGGTGGAAATCAGCCCCAGCATTTT. It is translated as CASSEKGRAWGGNQPQHF.

This clone was found a few times. CDR3 nucleotides: TGCGCCAGCAGCTTGCTAGGCAGGGGGAGCGATGGCTACACCTTC. Protein product: CASSLLGRGSDGYTF. The gene calls are TRBV5-1 and TRBJ1-2; 7 positions agree with TRBD1. Trimming removed 1 base from V and 6 bases from J; junction bases left unmatched: 9. Per the germline V gene, CDR1 is SGHRS and CDR2 is YFSETQ. The CDR3 has 15 residues.

This clone was recorded only once. The gene calls are TRBV19 and TRBJ1-6; D is undetermined. This CDR3 spans 13 amino acids. CDR1 and CDR2 (germline): LNHDA, SQIVND (reference sequence). The ends were cut back, 4 bases at V and 9 bases at J, with 10 bases in the middle. CDR3 sequence: CASSTGERSPLHF. In nucleotides, the CDR3 is TGTGCCAGTAGTACCGGGGAGCGTTCACCCCTCCACTTT.

This clone occurred once. Here the CDR3 DNA reads TGTGCCAGTAGTAGAGGGGGTAGGGGAACAGGGAGAGCCGGACAGCCCCAGCATTTT. The encoded protein is CASSRGGRGTGRAGQPQHF. V gene TRBV19 combines with J gene TRBJ1-5; tentatively, D is TRBD1 (6 bases). Germline V gene data show CDR1 as LNHDA and CDR2 as SQIVND (reference sequence). This CDR3 region has 19 residues. V was pared by 4 bases and J by 7 bases, with 29 bases between.

The V and J genes are TRBV11-2 and TRBJ1-2, with 7 nucleotides matching TRBD1. The V segment lost 1 base and the J segment 8 bases; nucleotides outside the gene matches: 4. Germline V lookup: CDR1 SGHAT, CDR2 FQNNGV. This CDR3 region has 13 residues. The CDR3 region has the DNA TGTGCCAGCAGCTTAGGCGGACAGGCCGGCTACACCTTC. Translated: CASSLGGQAGYTF. Together with reference TRBV11-2 and TRBJ1-2, the CDR3 gives the full variable domain: EAGVAQSPRYKIIEKRQSVAFWCNPISGHATLYWYQQILGQGPKLLIQFQNNGVVDDSQLPKDRFSAERLKGVDSTLKIQPAKLEDSAVYLCASSLGGQAGYTFGSGTRLTVV.

This clone was seen just once. The chain couples TRBV30 to TRBJ1-3, with TRBD1 as a possible D gene (6 bases). The length of the CDR3 is 15 residues. The germline gives CDR1 GTSNPN, CDR2 SVGIG (reference sequence). With 0 bases removed from V and 4 bases from J, the gap between germline ends came to 13 bases. CDR3 sequence (DNA): TGTGCCTGGAGTGTACTTCCAGGGACAGGAAACACCATATATTTT. Amino acid sequence: CAWSVLPGTGNTIYF.

This clone was recorded a few times. The V gene is TRBV10-3, the J gene TRBJ2-2, with 10 bases that match TRBD1. CDR3 length: 14 residues. V gave up 6 bases and J gave up 5 bases; unmatched junction bases: 3. Germline V gene data show CDR1 as ENHRY and CDR2 as SYGVKD. The CDR3 region has the DNA TGTGCCATCAGGACAGGGGGCTATACCGGGGAGCTGTTTTTT. As protein: CAIRTGGYTGELFF.

The rearrangement uses TRBV11-3 and TRBJ2-7; 10 nucleotides line up with TRBD2. There are 19 residues in the CDR3. Trimming cost V 0 bases and J 0 bases; bases outside gene matches: 11. From germline, CDR1 is SGHNT and CDR2 YENEEA. The CDR3 DNA sequence: TGTGCCAGCAGCTTAGAAGGTAGCGGACTAGCGGCTCCCTCCTACGAGCAGTACTTC. Amino acid sequence: CASSLEGSGLAAPSYEQYF.

This clone was seen only once. The CDR3 DNA follows: TGTGCCAGCAGCCAACTGACAGGGAGAGGTTCACCCCTCCACTTT. Translated: CASSQLTGRGSPLHF. The chain uses TRBV7-2 and TRBJ1-6; 7 bases are a match to TRBD1. CDR1 and CDR2 from the germline V gene are SGHTA and FQGNSA. The CDR3 loop spans 15 amino acids. The trim removed 5 bases at V and 9 bases at J, leaving 10 bases unmatched.

The genes are TRBV3-1 (or the pseudogene TRBV3-2) and TRBJ1-1, with D maybe TRBD1 (5 bases). Trimming shortened V by 1 base and J by 4 bases, and 13 bases separated the two germline ends. CDR3 size: 15 residues. Per germline, CDR1 LGHDT and CDR2 YNNKEL (reference sequence). CDR3 amino acids: CASSQGQFTGTEAFF. The CDR3 DNA reads as TGTGCCAGCAGCCAAGGACAGTTTACGGGCACTGAAGCTTTCTTT.

The V and J genes are TRBV5-1 and TRBJ2-1; 9 bases are a match to TRBD2. This CDR3 spans 13 amino acids. Germline CDR1 is SGHRS and CDR2 is YFSETQ. V lost 2 bases, J lost 7 bases, and 1 base stayed unmatched. The CDR3 DNA follows: TGCGCCAGCAGCTTTGCGGGGGGGAATGAGCAGTTCTTC. Translating gives CASSFAGGNEQFF.

The chain recombines TRBV27 with TRBJ2-1; 7 positions agree with TRBD1. The CDR3 extends over 14 amino acids. V was pared by 10 bases and J by 7 bases, with 13 bases of the junction left unmatched. The germline V gene encodes CDR1 MNHEY and CDR2 SMNVEV (reference sequence). The CDR3 reads CATTHRQGRNEQFF. The CDR3, as DNA: TGTGCCACCACCCATCGACAGGGCAGGAATGAGCAGTTCTTC.

The chain carries TRBV11-1 and TRBJ1-1, with 10 bases lining up with TRBD1. CDR3 length equals 15 residues. From germline, CDR1 is SGHAT and CDR2 FQDESV (reference sequence). The V segment lost 5 bases and the J segment 2 bases; nucleotides outside the gene matches: 5. DNA of the CDR3: TGTGCCAGCAGCAGCCGGGACAGGGGTAACACTGAAGCTTTCTTT. This sequence encodes CASSSRDRGNTEAFF.

J is TRBJ1-2 and V is TRBV12-3 or TRBV12-4, with 7 bases fitting TRBD1. Germline trimming cut 6 bases from V and 7 bases from J; bases unmatched to any gene: 8. The CDR3 spans 13 residues. In nucleotides, the CDR3 is TGTGCCAGCAGCCTGGACAGGTCTGGTGGCTACACCTTC. Its translation is CASSLDRSGGYTF.

This CDR3 reads CASSFSGFSGNTIYF. Written as DNA, the CDR3 is TGTGCCAGCAGCTTCTCAGGGTTCTCTGGAAACACCATATATTTT. The genes are TRBV7-8 and TRBJ1-3; D may be TRBD1 (5 bases). The CDR3 contains 15 residues. The germline CDR1 and CDR2 sequences are SGHVS and FQNEAQ. Trimming left V 3 bases short and J 0 bases short, with 9 bases between.